This T cell receptor (beta chain) appears in the sequencing data of a study of a mutant IDH1 vaccine in newly diagnosed glioma. Study-level background: The study started vaccination 4-6 weeks after radiotherapy alone, or with temozolomide cycles. Earlier therapy was either radiotherapy, temozolomide, or both, and most got both.

Study results and limitations: Pseudoprogression seemed unlinked to shifts in top peripheral T cell clonotypes. Patients mounted vaccine-induced immune responses in 85% to 95% of cases.

To note about this clone: Its antigen remains unknown.

Described time point: week 23, last vaccination. A 20-mer mutant IDH1 peptide at 300 ug was injected subcutaneously with topical imiquimod. CDR3 length equals 12 residues. Germline values: CDR1 MNHEY, CDR2 SMNVEV (reference sequence). V was pared by 3 bases and J by 7 bases, with 9 bases between. Sequenced by immunoSEQ multiplex PCR; TCRdb stores in-frame clones only, minus some. The sample shows tens of thousands of clones, about 75% of them seen only once. The material was PBMCs, obtained from a glioma patient whose treatment included an IDH1 peptide vaccine. This TCR came from a man aged 50 to 60 with glioma. The V call is TRBV27, the J call TRBJ1-1, with unresolved D. The CDR3 loop reads CASSFGGNEAFF. The CDR3 DNA reads TGTGCCAGCAGTTTTGGAGGGAATGAAGCTTTCTTT.